These 15 T cell receptor beta chains were sequenced from one sample in a study of blood T cell repertoires in COVID-19 (dated by TCRdb to between 2020 and 2021). Library preparation employed the immunoSEQ multiplex PCR assay. As stored in TCRdb, this immuneACCESS dataset retains in-frame rearrangements with V and J assigned. A fraction of the clones does not appear; measured against another copy, unresolved V genes explain less than half of the discrepancy, and the remainder lacks a known reason. Present in this sample are approximately 400,000 clones, more than 65% of which were seen just once. The ten top clones hold around 1.1% of the sample. Sequencing used peripheral blood. The receptors shown here come from a human donor with acute or convalescent COVID-19. The donor label of this sample is uncertain.

The chain uses TRBV19 and TRBJ2-1, with TRBD1 matching 7 bases. With V trimmed by 4 bases and J by 4 bases, 7 bases remained unmatched. Germline CDR1 is LNHDA and CDR2 is SQIVND (reference sequence). The CDR3 runs 15 residues. CDR3 sequence (DNA): TGTGCCAGTAGTAAACAGGGGCTTACGTACAATGAGCAGTTCTTC. It yields the protein CASSKQGLTYNEQFF.

The genes are TRBV10-2 and TRBJ2-6, with D perhaps matching TRBD1 (6 bases). Trimming took 6 bases from V and 2 from J, leaving 20 bases between them. Germline V CDR1 and CDR2: WSHSY, SAAADI. This CDR3 comprises 18 residues. CDR3 region: CASSRNRDTYTGANVLTF. DNA of the CDR3: TGCGCCAGCAGCCGAAACCGGGACACCTACACTGGGGCCAACGTCCTGACTTTC.

The V call is TRBV11-2, the J call TRBJ1-1; D ambiguous. V lost 1 base and J 3 bases, leaving 6 bases between the germline ends. Germline loops: CDR1 SGHAT, CDR2 FQNNGV. The CDR3 is made up of 13 amino acids. In DNA form, the CDR3 reads TGTGCCAGCAGCTTAGGGCCTCACACTGAAGCTTTCTTT. Protein sequence: CASSLGPHTEAFF.

The chain combines TRBV28 with TRBJ2-7; 8 bases fit TRBD1. Germline CDR1 MDHEN, CDR2 SYDVKM. V shed 7 bases, J shed 0 bases, and the junction held 14 bases outside the gene matches. The CDR3 contains 17 residues. Written as DNA, the CDR3 is TGTGCCAGCACCCCTTTCGGGTTACAGGGGGACTCCTACGAGCAGTACTTC. It codes for CASTPFGLQGDSYEQYF. Using reference TRBV28 and TRBJ2-7 for the parts outside the CDR3, the full variable domain is DVKVTQSSRYLVKRTGEKVFLECVQDMDHENMFWYRQDPGLGLRLIYFSYDVKMKEKGDIPEGYSVSREKKERFSLILESASTNQTSMYLCASTPFGLQGDSYEQYFGPGTRLTVT.

This clone was counted once. The V and J genes are TRBV6-1 and TRBJ1-1; D might be TRBD1 (6 bases). CDR3 size: 13 residues. Deletions cut 3 bases from V and 5 bases from J, with 10 bases between. Germline lookup yields CDR1 MNHNS and CDR2 SASEGT. The CDR3 nucleotides read TGTGCCAGCAGTGAGAAACAGGGAACTGAAGCTTTCTTT. Amino acids: CASSEKQGTEAFF.

V gene TRBV30 combines with J gene TRBJ1-2; TRBD1 agrees at 10 bases. J gave up 8 bases and V 0 bases, and 6 bases lay outside the gene matches. Germline V CDR1 and CDR2: GTSNPN, SVGIG (reference sequence). The CDR3 has 14 amino acids. CDR3 in DNA: TGTGCCTGGAGTGTATTAGGGACAGGGGTCGGCTACACCTTC. Translation gives CAWSVLGTGVGYTF.

Only a few counts were recorded for this clone. V gene TRBV4-2 combines with J gene TRBJ1-4; the match to TRBD1 covers 8 bases. The ends lost 2 bases at V and 8 bases at J; junction bases unmatched: 7. The CDR3 has 15 amino acids. Germline CDR1 LGHNA, CDR2 YNFKEQ. For the CDR3, the DNA is TGTGCCAGCAGCCAACACGCGACAGGGGACGAAAAACTGTTTTTT. Translated: CASSQHATGDEKLFF.

This rearrangement joins TRBV7-2 to TRBJ2-1; 10 bases line up with TRBD2. The CDR3 runs to 15 residues. Trimming took 0 bases from V and 7 from J; bases not matched to a gene: 3. Germline assignment: CDR1 SGHTA and CDR2 FQGNSA. DNA of the CDR3: TGTGCCAGCAGCTTAGCTAGCGGGGGGAGGAATGAGCAGTTCTTC. Its translation: CASSLASGGRNEQFF.

The V call is TRBV6-2 or TRBV6-3, the J call TRBJ2-5; 13 bases are a match to TRBD2. This CDR3 spans 17 amino acids. V shed 5 bases, J shed 5 bases, and the junction held 11 bases outside the gene matches. The germline CDR1 and CDR2 sequences are MNHEY and SVGEGT. The chain's CDR3 is CASSHIPGLAGMETQYF. CDR3 bases: TGTGCCAGCAGTCACATACCGGGACTAGCGGGAATGGAGACCCAGTACTTC.

The V and J genes are TRBV5-1 and TRBJ2-7; tentatively, D is TRBD1 (6 bases). Germline V lookup: CDR1 SGHRS, CDR2 YFSETQ. V was trimmed by 0 bases and J by 5 bases, leaving 12 bases between them. There are 14 residues in the CDR3. CDR3 loop: CASSLDRVMNEQYF. CDR3 nucleotides: TGCGCCAGCAGCTTGGACAGGGTTATGAACGAGCAGTACTTC.

The V and J genes are TRBV25-1 and TRBJ2-2; possibly TRBD2 for D (7 bases). CDR1 is MGHDK, CDR2 SYGVNS, per germline. V was cut by 8 bases and J by 7 bases, with 23 bases left in between. The CDR3 sequence is 16 residues long. The CDR3 nucleotides read TGTGCCAGCGGACTAGGATTGGGCAGGGGCTTCGGGGAGCTGTTTTTT. Its protein is CASGLGLGRGFGELFF.

The chain is built from TRBV14 and TRBJ2-1, with 7 positions matching TRBD2. V lost 7 bases, J lost 5 bases, and 14 bases stayed unmatched. Germline-derived CDR1 and CDR2 are SGHDN and FVKESK. The CDR3 totals 16 residues. The CDR3 loop reads CASTSGLPFGDNEQFF. Written as DNA, the CDR3 is TGTGCCAGCACCTCGGGACTACCCTTCGGCGACAATGAGCAGTTCTTC.

The rearrangement joins TRBV28 to TRBJ1-1, with D unclear. The CDR3 runs to 13 residues. Trimming removed 4 bases at V and 3 bases at J, with 9 bases between. Germline V gene lookup returns CDR1 MDHEN and CDR2 SYDVKM. CDR3: CASSWSGHTEAFF. Written as DNA, the CDR3 is TGTGCCAGCAGTTGGAGCGGACACACTGAAGCTTTCTTT.

This clone was found a few times. Different DNA sequences within this sample yield the same CDR3. The chain uses TRBV7-9 and TRBJ1-2; unclear D gene. The germline V and J ends were trimmed by 1 base and 0 bases, with 6 bases remaining between them. Looked up from germline, CDR1 is SEHNR and CDR2 is FQNEAQ (reference sequence). This CDR3 is 14 amino acids long. CDR3 bases: TGTGCCAGCAGCTTAGTGGGAGCTAACTATGGCTACACCTTC. Amino acids: CASSLVGANYGYTF.

The chain uses TRBV6-5 and TRBJ1-2; 7 bases align to TRBD1. CDR3 length: 13 amino acids. Germline V CDR1 and CDR2: MNHEY, SVGAGI. V was pared by 2 bases and J by 6 bases, with 3 bases of the junction left unmatched. CDR3 sequence: CASSYDRVNGYTF. As DNA, the CDR3 is TGTGCCAGCAGTTACGACAGGGTGAATGGCTACACCTTC.